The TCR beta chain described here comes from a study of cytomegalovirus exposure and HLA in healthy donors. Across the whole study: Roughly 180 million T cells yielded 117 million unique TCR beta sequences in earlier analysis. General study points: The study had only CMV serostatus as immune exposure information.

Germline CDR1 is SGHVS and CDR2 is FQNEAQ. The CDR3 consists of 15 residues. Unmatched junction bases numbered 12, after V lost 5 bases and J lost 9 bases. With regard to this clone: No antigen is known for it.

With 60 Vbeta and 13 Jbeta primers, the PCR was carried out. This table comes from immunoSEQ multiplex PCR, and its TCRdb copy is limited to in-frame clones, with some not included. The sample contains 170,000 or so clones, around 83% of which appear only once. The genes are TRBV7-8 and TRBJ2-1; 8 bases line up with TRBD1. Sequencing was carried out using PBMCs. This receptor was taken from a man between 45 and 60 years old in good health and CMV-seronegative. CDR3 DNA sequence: TGTGCCAGCAGCAACGGAAAGACAGGGGTCGGTGAGCAGTTCTTC. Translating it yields CASSNGKTGVGEQFF.